The rows below give T cell receptor beta chains drawn from one sample of a study of shared clonotypes between healthy human individuals. The data were produced by immunoSEQ multiplex PCR, yet TCRdb's version contains in-frame clones alone and is incomplete. In the table there are about 1.9 million clones, 80% to 95% of which are singletons. The sample consisted of naive CD8+ T cells from PBMCs. Receptor source: a young man in good health. Some clones in this sample may be carry-over from other donors' samples. Both conserved end residues are part of each CDR3. D genes are given only for firm matches. Expanded clones are given a class, and other clones once, few, many or no size at all.

size: NA; D: TRBD1; V: TRBV27; J: TRBJ2-7; length: 15; DNA: TGTGCCAGCAGTCCCTGGACAGGGTGGAACTACGAGCAGTACTTC; CDR3: CASSPWTGWNYEQYF
size: NA; D: TRBD2; V: TRBV29-1; J: TRBJ2-2; length: 14; DNA: TGCAGCGTTCTTAGCGGGAGGAACACCGGGGAGCTGTTTTTT; CDR3: CSVLSGRNTGELFF
size: NA; D: NA; V: TRBV14; J: TRBJ2-3; length: 16; DNA: TGTGCCAGCAGCCAAAAATGGGGGGCCAGCACAGATACGCAGTATTTT; CDR3: CASSQKWGASTDTQYF
size: NA; D: NA; V: TRBV19; J: TRBJ2-7; length: 14; DNA: TGTGCCAGTAGTATGGGGTTCAGCTCCTACGAGCAGTACTTC; CDR3: CASSMGFSSYEQYF
size: NA; D: NA; V: TRBV11-1; J: TRBJ1-1; length: 14; DNA: TGTGCCAGCAGCTTAGTCGGGGGGAACACTGAAGCTTTCTTT; CDR3: CASSLVGGNTEAFF
size: NA; D: NA; V: TRBV28; J: TRBJ2-7; length: 13; DNA: TGTGCCAGCAAGAAGGGAGCGGATTACGAGCAGTACTTC; CDR3: CASKKGADYEQYF
size: once; D: NA; V: TRBV12-5; J: TRBJ2-4; length: 22; DNA: TGTGCTAGTGGTTTGGTACTTATCGGCCCCCCCATATTAGCAAGGGCCAAAAACATTCAGTACTTC; CDR3: CASGLVLIGPPILARAKNIQYF
size: NA; D: NA; V: TRBV7-9; J: TRBJ2-7; length: 15; DNA: TGTGCCAGCAGCGAGCAAGGACCCCGGGAGTACGAGCAGTACTTC; CDR3: CASSEQGPREYEQYF
size: NA; D: TRBD1; V: TRBV4-1; J: TRBJ1-2; length: 17; DNA: TGCGCCAGCAGCCAACGACAGGGGAGGGGTACTAACTATGGCTACACCTTC; CDR3: CASSQRQGRGTNYGYTF
size: few; D: NA; V: TRBV5-8; J: TRBJ1-1; length: 13; DNA: TGTGCCAGCAGCTTGACTTGGAACACTGAAGCTTTCTTT; CDR3: CASSLTWNTEAFF
size: NA; D: TRBD2; V: TRBV11-2; J: TRBJ2-1; length: 16; DNA: TGTGCCAGCAGCCTTTCCCGGACTAGCGGATACAATGAGCAGTTCTTC; CDR3: CASSLSRTSGYNEQFF
size: NA; D: TRBD2; V: TRBV29-1; J: TRBJ2-1; length: 15; DNA: TGCAGCGTTGAATACACGCTAGCGGGAGGTGATGAGCAGTTCTTC; CDR3: CSVEYTLAGGDEQFF
size: NA; D: TRBD1; V: TRBV28; J: TRBJ1-6; length: 16; DNA: TGTGCCAGCAGTTGGGACCCGGGACAGGATAAATCACCCCTCCACTTT; CDR3: CASSWDPGQDKSPLHF
size: NA; D: NA; V: TRBV7-6; J: TRBJ1-1; length: 13; DNA: TGTGCCAGCAGCTTAGCTCTAGGTCGTGAAGCTTTCTTT; CDR3: CASSLALGREAFF
size: NA; D: TRBD2; V: TRBV7-9; J: TRBJ2-1; length: 16; DNA: TGTGCCAGCAGCTTATTGTTACTAGCGGGTTACAATGAGCAGTTCTTC; CDR3: CASSLLLLAGYNEQFF
size: NA; D: TRBD1; V: TRBV7-9; J: TRBJ2-7; length: 16; DNA: TGTGCCAGCAGCCGCCTGTTGGGGGACAGCTCCTACGAGCAGTACTTC; CDR3: CASSRLLGDSSYEQYF
size: NA; D: NA; V: TRBV4-1; J: TRBJ2-7; length: 14; DNA: TGCGCCAGCAGCCAAGAGATGACCCCCTACGAGCAGTACTTC; CDR3: CASSQEMTPYEQYF
size: NA; D: TRBD1; V: TRBV28; J: TRBJ2-7; length: 14; DNA: TGTGCCAGCAGTTTTCCCCAGGGGGCAAGGGAGCAGTACTTC; CDR3: CASSFPQGAREQYF
size: NA; D: NA; V: TRBV4-1; J: TRBJ2-3; length: 15; DNA: TGCGCCAGCAGCCAAGCGGCGGGGAGCACAGATACGCAGTATTTT; CDR3: CASSQAAGSTDTQYF
size: NA; D: TRBD2; V: TRBV5-6; J: TRBJ2-1; length: 17; DNA: TGTGCCAGCAGCTTGGTGGTAGCGGGGGGCTCCTACAATGAGCAGTTCTTC; CDR3: CASSLVVAGGSYNEQFF
size: once; D: NA; V: TRBV15; J: TRBJ2-7; length: 14; DNA: TGTGCCACCAGCAGAGGACGTCCGGCCTACGAGCAGTACTTC; CDR3: CATSRGRPAYEQYF
size: NA; D: NA; V: TRBV28; J: TRBJ1-5; length: 13; DNA: TGTGCCAGCAGTTTTGCATTGGAGAGGCCCCAGCATTTT; CDR3: CASSFALERPQHF
size: NA; D: NA; V: TRBV7-9; J: TRBJ1-2; length: 15; DNA: TGTGCCAGCAGCTTAGATCGGGGGCGCTTGGTGGGCTACACCTTC; CDR3: CASSLDRGRLVGYTF
size: few; D: NA; V: TRBV6-1; J: TRBJ1-5; length: 13; DNA: TGTGCCAGCAGTGATTGGGGGGCTCAGCCCCAGCATTTT; CDR3: CASSDWGAQPQHF
size: NA; D: NA; V: TRBV27; J: TRBJ1-1; length: 12; DNA: TGTGCCAGCAGTTCCCAGGGGAGCGAAGCTTTCTTT; CDR3: CASSSQGSEAFF
size: NA; D: TRBD1; V: TRBV6-5; J: TRBJ1-4; length: 14; DNA: TGTGCCAGCAGGCCGGACAGGGCGAGTGAAAAACTGTTTTTT; CDR3: CASRPDRASEKLFF
size: NA; D: NA; V: TRBV4-2; J: TRBJ2-2; length: 15; DNA: TGTGCCAGCAGTCCAGTGACAGATAACACCGGGGAGCTGTTTTTT; CDR3: CASSPVTDNTGELFF
size: NA; D: NA; V: TRBV5-1; J: TRBJ2-1; length: 15; DNA: TGCGCCAGCAGCTTGACGGGCCGAGCCTACAATGAGCAGTTCTTC; CDR3: CASSLTGRAYNEQFF
size: NA; D: NA; V: TRBV7-7; J: TRBJ1-4; length: 15; DNA: TGTGCCAGCAGCCCGGGACCCCAAGGCAATGAAAAACTGTTTTTT; CDR3: CASSPGPQGNEKLFF
size: NA; D: TRBD1; V: TRBV10-1; J: TRBJ2-7; length: 13; DNA: TGCGCCAGCATGGCCCAGGGGGCCTACGAGCAGTACTTC; CDR3: CASMAQGAYEQYF
size: NA; D: NA; V: TRBV27; J: TRBJ2-2; length: 12; DNA: TGTGCCAGCAGTCTACTCACCGGGGAGCTGTTTTTT; CDR3: CASSLLTGELFF
size: NA; D: NA; V: TRBV25-1; J: TRBJ2-5; length: 16; DNA: TGTGCCAGCAGTGATCCCCCCCAGGAGGAGGTAGAGACCCAGTACTTC; CDR3: CASSDPPQEEVETQYF
size: NA; D: NA; V: TRBV7-9; J: TRBJ2-1; length: 15; DNA: TGTGCCAGCAGCCGGGCCCTGGGGGCTTGGAATGAGCAGTTCTTC; CDR3: CASSRALGAWNEQFF
size: NA; D: TRBD2; V: TRBV2; J: TRBJ2-1; length: 12; DNA: TGTGCCAGCATCCGGACTAGCAATGAGCAGTTCTTC; CDR3: CASIRTSNEQFF
size: NA; D: TRBD2; V: TRBV15; J: TRBJ2-1; length: 16; DNA: TGTGCCACCAGCATTCCGGGACTAGCCGTAATGAATGAGCAGTTCTTC; CDR3: CATSIPGLAVMNEQFF
size: once; D: NA; V: TRBV28; J: TRBJ1-1; length: 14; DNA: TGTGCCAGCACCCTTCAAGAGACCTCCACTGAAGCTTTCTTT; CDR3: CASTLQETSTEAFF
size: NA; D: TRBD2; V: TRBV27; J: TRBJ2-7; length: 16; DNA: TGTGCCAGCAGTTTATCTCGGGCGGGAGGGTCCTACGAGCAGTACTTC; CDR3: CASSLSRAGGSYEQYF
size: NA; D: NA; V: TRBV6-5; J: TRBJ1-2; length: 13; DNA: TGTGCCAGTAAGGACGGATCCACGGGGGGCTACACCTTC; CDR3: CASKDGSTGGYTF
size: NA; D: NA; V: TRBV9; J: TRBJ1-3; length: 18; DNA: TGTGCCAGCAGCGTAGCATCGGTTGACTCTCGCTCTGGAAACACCATATATTTT; CDR3: CASSVASVDSRSGNTIYF
size: NA; D: TRBD1; V: TRBV19; J: TRBJ1-1; length: 15; DNA: TGTGCCAGTAGCGACAGGGTGAACGGGGACACTGAAGCTTTCTTT; CDR3: CASSDRVNGDTEAFF
size: NA; D: TRBD1; V: TRBV29-1; J: TRBJ1-1; length: 16; DNA: TGCAGCGTTAATCGGGGAGGGGGCTATAAGAACACTGAAGCTTTCTTT; CDR3: CSVNRGGGYKNTEAFF
size: NA; D: NA; V: TRBV7-3; J: TRBJ2-2; length: 17; DNA: TGTGCCAGCAGCGACCCAACGGAACAGGGGAACACCGGGGAGCTGTTTTTT; CDR3: CASSDPTEQGNTGELFF